A selection of T cell receptor beta chains follows, all from one sample in a study of Ad26.COV2.S vaccination and SARS-CoV-2 variants. Some clones are missing from TCRdb's copy, which holds only in-frame ones; the method was immunoSEQ multiplex PCR. The sample records roughly 400,000 clones, 92% being singletons. Specimen: peripheral blood, collected in a trial of Ad26.COV2.S vaccine versus placebo. These receptors originate from a person between 18 and 65 years old who received the Ad26.COV2.S COVID-19 vaccine or a placebo. CDR3s include the opening cysteine and the closing phenylalanine or tryptophan. A D gene is named only where the DNA matches it firmly. Where a row states a size, it is once, few, many or the class of an expanded clone; other rows omit it.

d_call j_call clone_size v_call cdr3_aa cdr3_nt
NA TRBJ2-3 NA TRBV7-9 CASSLATGTDTQYF TGTGCCAGCAGCTTAGCGACAGGCACAGATACGCAGTATTTT
NA TRBJ2-2 NA TRBV6-2/TRBV6-3 CASSYPGTNTGELFF TGTGCCAGCAGTTATCCCGGTACGAACACCGGGGAGCTGTTTTTT
NA TRBJ2-7 NA TRBV5-4 CASSLDPKGSYEQYF TGTGCCAGCAGCTTGGATCCTAAGGGCTCCTACGAGCAGTACTTC
NA TRBJ1-5 NA TRBV16 CASSHLTVSNQPQHF TGTGCCAGCAGCCATCTGACGGTGAGCAATCAGCCCCAGCATTTT
TRBD1 TRBJ2-3 NA TRBV13 CASRQWGTGLDTQYF TGTGCCAGCAGACAATGGGGGACAGGGTTGGATACGCAGTATTTT
TRBD2 TRBJ2-3 once TRBV6-5 CASRSGGETDTQYF TGTGCCAGCAGAAGCGGGGGTGAGACAGATACGCAGTATTTT
NA TRBJ1-5 NA TRBV7-2 CASSSDGSPKGQPQHF TGTGCCAGCAGCTCGGACGGGTCGCCGAAGGGTCAGCCCCAGCATTTT
NA TRBJ2-1 few TRBV9 CASSVAPPMGSNEQFF TGTGCCAGCAGCGTCGCGCCTCCTATGGGTTCCAATGAGCAGTTCTTC
NA TRBJ2-2 NA TRBV23-1 CASSLGHYTGELFF TGCGCCAGCAGCCTAGGACACTACACCGGGGAGCTGTTTTTT
NA TRBJ2-7 NA TRBV21-1 CASTYLGGGEYEQYF TGTGCCAGCACCTACCTAGGAGGAGGGGAATACGAGCAGTACTTC
TRBD2 TRBJ2-5 NA TRBV9 CASSVVAGGPGETQYF TGTGCCAGCAGCGTAGTGGCGGGGGGGCCGGGAGAGACCCAGTACTTC
NA TRBJ2-3 NA TRBV13 CASSDTDTQYF TGTGCCAGCAGCGACACAGATACGCAGTATTTT
NA TRBJ1-1 once TRBV21-1 CASSKSVHPNTEAFF TGTGCCAGCAGCAAATCAGTACACCCGAACACTGAAGCTTTCTTT
NA TRBJ2-5 NA TRBV7-2 CASSLVWGSSRSGEETQYF TGTGCCAGCAGCTTAGTCTGGGGTTCCAGCCGCTCAGGGGAAGAGACCCAGTACTTC
NA TRBJ2-5 NA TRBV18 CASSRTAAQETQYF TGTGCCAGCTCACGGACAGCGGCCCAAGAGACCCAGTACTTC
TRBD1 TRBJ1-2 NA TRBV9 CASSARTGNYGYTF TGTGCCAGCAGCGCCCGGACAGGGAACTATGGCTACACCTTC
TRBD2 TRBJ2-3 NA TRBV6-2/TRBV6-3 CASSFGGGANTQYF TGTGCCAGCAGTTTCGGCGGGGGGGCCAATACGCAGTATTTT
NA TRBJ1-3 few TRBV12-3/TRBV12-4 CASGRGNTIYF TGTGCCAGCGGAAGGGGAAACACCATATATTTT
NA TRBJ2-7 NA TRBV7-6 CASSSQWDGEIYEQYF TGTGCCAGCAGCTCCCAATGGGACGGTGAGATCTACGAGCAGTACTTC
TRBD1 TRBJ2-4 NA TRBV19 CASSSGTGESLAKNIQYF TGTGCCAGTAGTTCCGGGACAGGGGAAAGCCTAGCCAAAAACATTCAGTACTTC
TRBD2 TRBJ2-5 NA TRBV18 CASSRGLAGGLQETQYF TGTGCCAGCTCACGTGGACTAGCGGGGGGCCTCCAAGAGACCCAGTACTTC
NA TRBJ2-5 once TRBV6-2/TRBV6-3 CASSYMGAGAGTRETQYF TGTGCCAGCAGTTATATGGGGGCCGGGGCAGGTACACGAGAGACCCAGTACTTC
TRBD1 TRBJ1-4 few TRBV27 CASSVDRGEKLFF TGTGCCAGCAGTGTCGACAGGGGGGAAAAACTGTTTTTT
NA TRBJ1-5 few TRBV7-2 CASSPGGGQPQHF TGTGCCAGCAGCCCCGGGGGGGGTCAGCCCCAGCATTTT
NA TRBJ2-3 NA TRBV7-2 CASSWGLGRGHKDTQYF TGTGCCAGCAGCTGGGGCCTAGGGAGAGGTCATAAGGATACGCAGTATTTT
NA TRBJ2-5 NA TRBV7-2 CASSLSRGGETQYF TGTGCCAGCAGCTTAAGCAGGGGAGGGGAGACCCAGTACTTC
TRBD1 TRBJ1-5 NA TRBV5-5 CASSFSGTGESQPQHF TGTGCCAGCAGCTTCTCTGGGACAGGGGAAAGTCAGCCCCAGCATTTT
NA TRBJ2-4 NA TRBV16 CASSQSQGRNRAVVKNIQYF TGTGCCAGCAGCCAATCGCAGGGGCGGAACAGGGCGGTTGTCAAAAACATTCAGTACTTC
NA TRBJ1-5 few TRBV18 CASSPDGQPQHF TGTGCCAGCTCCCCTGACGGACAGCCCCAGCATTTT
NA TRBJ2-3 NA TRBV10-1 CASSEGGGSTDTQYF TGCGCCAGCAGTGAAGGGGGGGGCAGCACAGATACGCAGTATTTT
NA TRBJ2-1 once TRBV24-1 CATTGAGEQFF TGTGCCACCACAGGGGCCGGTGAGCAGTTCTTC
TRBD1 TRBJ1-2 NA TRBV7-9 CASSRQGQGYGYTF TGTGCCAGCAGCAGACAGGGGCAGGGCTATGGCTACACCTTC
NA TRBJ2-7 NA TRBV7-2 CASSLMDSNGYEQYF TGTGCCAGCAGCTTAATGGACAGTAACGGCTACGAGCAGTACTTC
TRBD1 TRBJ1-5 NA TRBV19 CASEDRGFGQPQHF TGTGCCAGCGAGGACAGGGGTTTTGGTCAGCCCCAGCATTTT
NA TRBJ2-2 NA TRBV5-4 CASSLDASPNTGELFF TGTGCCAGCAGCTTGGACGCCAGCCCGAACACCGGGGAGCTGTTTTTT
NA TRBJ2-2 NA TRBV15 CATSRTNTGELFF TGTGCCACCAGCAGAACTAACACCGGGGAGCTGTTTTTT
NA TRBJ2-3 NA TRBV20-1 CSASPDTQYF TGCAGTGCCTCCCCAGATACGCAGTATTTT
NA TRBJ1-4 NA TRBV29-1 CSAGQGLNEKLFF TGCAGCGCCGGTCAGGGGCTGAATGAAAAACTGTTTTTT
NA TRBJ2-2 NA TRBV18 CASSPGQNTGELFF TGTGCCAGCTCACCGGGACAAAACACCGGGGAGCTGTTTTTT
NA TRBJ1-1 NA TRBV2 CASTLRDTEAFF TGTGCCAGCACCTTGAGGGACACTGAAGCTTTCTTT
TRBD1 TRBJ2-7 NA TRBV27 CASSFTGGFYEQYF TGTGCCAGCAGCTTTACAGGGGGATTCTACGAGCAGTACTTC
TRBD1 TRBJ1-6 once TRBV29-1 CSATTGSGSPLHF TGCAGCGCCACGACAGGGTCGGGTTCACCCCTCCACTTT
TRBD1 TRBJ2-7 NA TRBV5-6 CASSLGRDRGRPEQYF TGTGCCAGCAGCTTGGGGAGGGACAGGGGACGCCCCGAGCAGTACTTC